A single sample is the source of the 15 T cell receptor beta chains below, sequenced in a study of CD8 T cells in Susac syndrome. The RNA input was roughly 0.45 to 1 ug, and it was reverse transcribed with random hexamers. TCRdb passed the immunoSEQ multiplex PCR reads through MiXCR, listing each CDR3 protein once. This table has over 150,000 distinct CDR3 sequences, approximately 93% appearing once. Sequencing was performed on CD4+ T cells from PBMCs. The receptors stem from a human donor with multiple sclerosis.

The chain's CDR3 is CASSVDELPWETQYF. CDR3 coding DNA: TGTGCCAGCAGCGTAGACGAACTACCTTGGGAGACCCAGTACTTC. The chain is built from TRBV9 and TRBJ2-5; D not resolved. Germline CDR1 is SGDLS and CDR2 is YYNGEE. Between the trimmed V and J ends, which lost 0 bases and 5 bases, there was a span of 14 bases. The length of the CDR3 is 15 residues.

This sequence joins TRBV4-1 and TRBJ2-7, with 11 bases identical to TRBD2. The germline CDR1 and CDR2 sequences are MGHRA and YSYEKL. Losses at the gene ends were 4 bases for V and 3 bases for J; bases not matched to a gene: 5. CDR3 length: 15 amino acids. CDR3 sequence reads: CASSPGGLAVYEQYF. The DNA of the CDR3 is TGCGCCAGCAGCCCAGGGGGACTAGCGGTCTACGAGCAGTACTTC.

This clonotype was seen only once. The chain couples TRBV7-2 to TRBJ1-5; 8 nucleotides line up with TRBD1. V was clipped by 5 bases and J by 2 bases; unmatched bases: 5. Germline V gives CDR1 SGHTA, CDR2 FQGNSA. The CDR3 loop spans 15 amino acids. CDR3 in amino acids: CASSTTGAGNQPQHF. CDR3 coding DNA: TGTGCCAGCAGCACGACAGGGGCGGGCAATCAGCCCCAGCATTTT.

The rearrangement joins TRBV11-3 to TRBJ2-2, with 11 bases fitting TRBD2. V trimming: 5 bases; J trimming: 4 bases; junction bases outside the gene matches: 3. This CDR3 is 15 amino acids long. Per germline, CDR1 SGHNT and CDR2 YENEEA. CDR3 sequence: CASSRSGGATGELFF. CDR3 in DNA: TGTGCCAGCAGCCGTAGCGGGGGGGCCACCGGGGAGCTGTTTTTT.

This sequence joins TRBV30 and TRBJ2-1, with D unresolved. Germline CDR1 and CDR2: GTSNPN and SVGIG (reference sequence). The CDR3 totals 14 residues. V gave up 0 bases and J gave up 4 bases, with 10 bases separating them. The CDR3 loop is CAWSVGGKYNEQFF. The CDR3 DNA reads TGTGCCTGGAGTGTGGGTGGGAAGTACAATGAGCAGTTCTTC.

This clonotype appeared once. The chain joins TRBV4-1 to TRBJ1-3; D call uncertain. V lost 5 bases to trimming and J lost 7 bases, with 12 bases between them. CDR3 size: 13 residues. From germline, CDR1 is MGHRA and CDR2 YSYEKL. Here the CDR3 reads CASSFPEGNTIYF. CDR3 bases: TGCGCCAGCAGCTTTCCGGAAGGGAACACCATATATTTT.

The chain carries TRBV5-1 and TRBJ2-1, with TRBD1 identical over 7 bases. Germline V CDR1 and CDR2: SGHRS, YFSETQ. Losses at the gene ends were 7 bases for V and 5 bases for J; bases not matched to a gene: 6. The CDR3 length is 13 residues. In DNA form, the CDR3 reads TGCGCCAGCTACGGGACAGCGAACAATGAGCAGTTCTTC. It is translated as CASYGTANNEQFF.

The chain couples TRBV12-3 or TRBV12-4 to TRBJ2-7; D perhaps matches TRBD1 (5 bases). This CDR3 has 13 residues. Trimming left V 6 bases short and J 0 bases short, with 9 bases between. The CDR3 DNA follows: TGTGCCAGCAGCAAGACAGCCTCCTACGAGCAGTACTTC. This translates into CASSKTASYEQYF.

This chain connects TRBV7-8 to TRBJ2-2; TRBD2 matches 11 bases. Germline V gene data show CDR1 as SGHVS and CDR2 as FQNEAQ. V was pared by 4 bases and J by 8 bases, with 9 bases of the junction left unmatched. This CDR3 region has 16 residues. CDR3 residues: CASSSGLAASSGELFF. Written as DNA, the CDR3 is TGTGCCAGCAGCTCGGGACTAGCGGCTTCCAGTGGGGAGCTGTTTTTT.

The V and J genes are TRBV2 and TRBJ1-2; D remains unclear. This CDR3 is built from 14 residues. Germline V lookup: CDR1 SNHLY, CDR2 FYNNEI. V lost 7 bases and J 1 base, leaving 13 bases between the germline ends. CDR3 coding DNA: TGTGCCAGCAAGGAGAACGGGATTAACTATGGCTACACCTTC. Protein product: CASKENGINYGYTF.

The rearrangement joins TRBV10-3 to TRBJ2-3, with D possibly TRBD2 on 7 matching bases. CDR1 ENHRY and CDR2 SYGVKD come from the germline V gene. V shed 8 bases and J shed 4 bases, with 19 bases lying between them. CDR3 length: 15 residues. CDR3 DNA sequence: TGTGCCATCGGCCGGGGAGGGGGGCAGGCAGATACGCAGTATTTT. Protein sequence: CAIGRGGGQADTQYF.

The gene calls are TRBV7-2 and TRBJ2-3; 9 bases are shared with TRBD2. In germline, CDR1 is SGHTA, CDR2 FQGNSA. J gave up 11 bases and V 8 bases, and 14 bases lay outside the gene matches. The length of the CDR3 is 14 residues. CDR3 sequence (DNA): TGTGCCAGCGGGCGCGATAGCGGGGGACCCCTGCAGTATTTT. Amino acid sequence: CASGRDSGGPLQYF.

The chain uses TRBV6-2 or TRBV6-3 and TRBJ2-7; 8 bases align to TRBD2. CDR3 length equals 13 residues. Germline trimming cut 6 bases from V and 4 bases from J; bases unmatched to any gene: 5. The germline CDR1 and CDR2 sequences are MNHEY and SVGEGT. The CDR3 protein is CASSRLAWYEQYF. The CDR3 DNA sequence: TGTGCCAGCAGCAGACTAGCGTGGTACGAGCAGTACTTC.

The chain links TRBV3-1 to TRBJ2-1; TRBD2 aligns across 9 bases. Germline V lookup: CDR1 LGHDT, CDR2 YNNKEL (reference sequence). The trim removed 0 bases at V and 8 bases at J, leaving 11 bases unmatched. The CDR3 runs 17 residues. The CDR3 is CASSQDVWREGGYEQFF. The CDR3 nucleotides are TGTGCCAGCAGCCAAGATGTATGGCGGGAGGGTGGCTATGAGCAGTTCTTC.

The DNA of the CDR3 is TGCGCCAGCAGCTTGTCCGAGACAGCACCAAACACCGGGGAGCTGTTTTTT. Amino acid sequence: CASSLSETAPNTGELFF. This chain connects TRBV5-1 to TRBJ2-2; tentative D call: TRBD1 (5 bases). V dropped 1 base and J dropped 2 bases, with 15 bases sitting between them. The CDR3 totals 17 residues. CDR1 is SGHRS, CDR2 YFSETQ, per germline.